This T cell receptor (beta chain) was captured in a study of tissue T cells after allogeneic stem cell transplantation. Trimming cost V 3 bases and J 0 bases, with 8 bases left between them. Germline values: CDR1 MSHET, CDR2 SYDVDS. This CDR3 has 15 residues. As for this clone: Genes and germline come from the mouse. The read terminates 1 residue ahead of where the CDR3 ends, so the germline J gene completes it.

Assay used: immunoSEQ multiplex PCR; TCRdb lists only in-frame clones, some missing. The sample has around 2,300 clones, more than 45% seen once. Indicated time point: mouse harvest day 14 after allogeneic transplant. Tail vein injection delivered 10^7 T-cell-depleted bone marrow cells and 10^6 splenic CD5+ T cells. This clonotype originated in a female BALB/c mouse given C57BL/6 T cells with graft-versus-host disease after an allogeneic hematopoietic cell transplant. The sample comprised lymph node tissue. The chain links TRBV29 to TRBJ2-2, with no clear D. CDR3: CASSFQQPNTGQLYF. The sequenced part of the CDR3 DNA is TGTGCTAGCAGTTTTCAACAACCAAACACCGGGCAGCTCTAC.